These 2 T cell receptor beta chains were all obtained from the same sample, sequenced in a study of neurological immune-mediated disorders. TCRdb reanalysed the 5' RACE reads using MiXCR and keeps one entry per CDR3 protein. This sample has 70,000 or so distinct CDR3 sequences; more than 3% occur once, and the top ten carry around 5.5%. The specimen sequenced was PBMCs. The receptor source for this set is a woman aged 50 to 60 with multiple sclerosis.

This clonotype occurred many times. This chain uses TRBV5-1 with TRBJ2-5; 8 bases match TRBD1. This CDR3 region has 15 residues. In germline, CDR1 is SGHRS, CDR2 YFSETQ. J lost 7 bases, V lost 4 bases, and 12 bases had no gene match. The CDR3 region is CASSPLDRAVGTQYF. The CDR3 nucleotides are TGCGCCAGCAGCCCCCTGGACAGGGCGGTGGGGACCCAGTACTTC. The whole variable domain, remainder taken from reference TRBV5-1 and TRBJ2-5, is KAGVTQTPRYLIKTRGQQVTLSCSPISGHRSVSWYQQTPGQGLQFLFEYFSETQRNKGNFPGRFSGRQFSNSRSEMNVSTLELGDSALYLCASSPLDRAVGTQYFGPGTRLLVL.

This clonotype has a count of ten or more. V usage is TRBV6-6 and J usage is TRBJ1-6, with 11 bases that match TRBD1. The V gene end was trimmed by 2 bases and the J gene end by 12 bases; junction bases not matched to a gene: 9. The CDR3 is 16 residues long. Germline V gene lookup returns CDR1 MNHNY and CDR2 SVGAGI (reference sequence). The CDR3 nucleotides read TGTGCCAGCAGTTACCCGGGACAGGGGGGAGGTAGACCCCTCCACTTT. Translated, it gives CASSYPGQGGGRPLHF.